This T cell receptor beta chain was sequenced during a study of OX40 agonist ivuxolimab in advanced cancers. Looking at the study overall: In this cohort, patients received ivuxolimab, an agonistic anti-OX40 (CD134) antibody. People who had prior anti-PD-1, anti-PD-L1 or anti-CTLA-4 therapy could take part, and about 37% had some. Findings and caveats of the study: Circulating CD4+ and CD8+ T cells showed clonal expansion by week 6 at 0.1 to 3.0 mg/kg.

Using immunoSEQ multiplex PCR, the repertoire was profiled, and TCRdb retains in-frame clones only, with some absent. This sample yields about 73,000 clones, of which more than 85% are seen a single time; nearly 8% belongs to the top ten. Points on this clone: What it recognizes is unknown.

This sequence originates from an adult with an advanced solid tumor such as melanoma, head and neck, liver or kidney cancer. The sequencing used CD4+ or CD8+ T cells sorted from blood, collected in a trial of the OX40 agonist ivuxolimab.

The CDR3: CASRPPGQGAGYGYTF. CDR3 bases: TGTGCCAGCAGGCCCCCTGGACAGGGGGCGGGCTATGGCTACACCTTC. V gene TRBV2 combines with J gene TRBJ1-2; 11 bases map to TRBD1. V shed 6 bases, J shed 4 bases, and the junction held 10 bases outside the gene matches. Germline CDR1 reads SNHLY; CDR2 reads FYNNEI. This CDR3 is built from 16 residues. The full variable domain, its missing parts supplied by reference TRBV2 and TRBJ1-2, is EPEVTQTPSHQVTQMGQEVILRCVPISNHLYFYWYRQILGQKVEFLVSFYNNEISEKSEIFDDQFSVERPDGSNFTLKIRSTKLEDSAMYFCASRPPGQGAGYGYTFGSGTRLTVV.